The 28 T cell receptor beta chains in this list originate from one sample, sequenced in a study of blood T cells in healthy people across ages. Using a J-beta primer mix together with a sample-barcoded 5' primer, a second PCR was run for roughly 7 to 12 cycles. MiXCR, applied by TCRdb to the 5' RACE reads, yields one record per CDR3 protein. The data hold about 650,000 distinct CDR3 sequences, with more than 45% observed a single time. Sequencing was carried out using blood. The source of these receptors is a woman aged 80 or older in good health.

Worth noting for this clonotype: A much larger clone sits a single nucleotide away, making a read error possible. The V and J genes are TRBV3-1 and TRBJ2-3; possibly TRBD2 for D (6 bases). Germline V lookup: CDR1 LGHDT, CDR2 YNNKEL (reference sequence). V was clipped by 3 bases and J by 2 bases, with 15 bases between them. The length of the CDR3 is 16 residues. The CDR3, as DNA: TGTGCCAGCAGCCAGGGACCGGGACTCTACACAGATACGCAGTATTTT. Its protein is CASSQGPGLYTDTQYF.

At least ten counts were recorded for this clonotype. The chain uses TRBV6-6 and TRBJ1-5; D is unresolved. The CDR3 spans 13 residues. V lost 5 bases, J lost 6 bases, and 11 bases lay in between. Germline V gene sequence: CDR1 MNHNY, CDR2 SVGAGI (reference sequence). CDR3 nucleotides: TGTGCCAGCAGTACCCTACAGTCTCAGCCCCAGCATTTT. Translating it yields CASSTLQSQPQHF.

Points on this clonotype: A single base separates this from a much larger clone, so it may be a read error. The V and J genes are TRBV3-1 and TRBJ1-2; tentative D call: TRBD1 (6 bases). The CDR3 is 14 residues long. Germline values: CDR1 LGHDT, CDR2 YNNKEL (reference sequence). The CDR3 reads CASSYRVANYGCTF. The CDR3, as DNA: TGTGCCAGCAGCTACAGGGTAGCTAACTATGGCTGCACCTTC.

This clonotype was counted ten times or more. The chain joins TRBV12-3 or TRBV12-4 to TRBJ2-3; D is uncertain. The CDR3 spans 15 residues. V was cut by 1 base and J by 0 bases, with 8 bases left in between. The CDR3 DNA follows: TGTGCCAGCAGTTTAGGAACACCCAGCACAGATACGCAGTATTTT. Translated, it gives CASSLGTPSTDTQYF.

The chain uses TRBV6-2 or TRBV6-3 and TRBJ2-4, with 7 bases matching TRBD1. The J call may be wrong; the DNA end is better matched by TRBJ2-7. This CDR3 contains 14 residues. Germline CDR1 is MNHEY and CDR2 is SVGEGT. In nucleotides, the CDR3 is TGTGCCAGCAGATACGGGACAGACCCTTACGAGCAGTACTTC. Its protein product is CASRYGTDPYEQYF.

Remarks on this clonotype: Compared with germline, one end of the junction differs, possibly owing to a read error. Here the CDR3 reads CACRLRGDWETQYF. The CDR3, as DNA: TGTGCCTGCAGGCTCAGAGGGGATTGGGAGACCCAGTACTTC. The V gene is TRBV7-9, the J gene TRBJ2-5; D assignment may be TRBD1 or TRBD2 (5 bases each). This CDR3 contains 14 residues. Germline V CDR1 and CDR2: SEHNR, FQNEAQ (reference sequence).

This clonotype was recorded at least ten times. The V and J genes are TRBV5-1 and TRBJ2-7; no firm D call. Germline V lookup: CDR1 SGHRS, CDR2 YFSETQ. CDR3 length equals 16 residues. V was cut by 0 bases and J by 2 bases, with 15 bases left in between. This CDR3 reads CASSLALGLQAYEQYF. CDR3 nucleotides: TGCGCCAGCAGCTTGGCCCTAGGGCTTCAAGCCTACGAGCAGTACTTC.

This clonotype was recorded a few times. This may stem from a read error, because a much larger clone lies one nucleotide away. This chain joins TRBV20-1 and TRBJ1-2, with 9 bases identical to TRBD1. The germline gives CDR1 DFQATT, CDR2 SNEGSKA (reference sequence). The junction had 17 bases not matched to a gene; V was cut back by 5 bases and J by 10 bases. The CDR3 is made up of 15 amino acids. The CDR3 DNA is TGCAGTGCTGTGCCGTGGGGACAGGGCGCGTCGGTCTACACCTTC. As protein: CSAVPWGQGASVYTF.

The chain recombines TRBV7-9 with TRBJ2-1; the match to TRBD2 covers 7 bases. The end of the DNA aligns better with TRBJ2-7, so the J call may be wrong. The germline V gene has CDR1 SEHNR and CDR2 FQNEAQ (reference sequence). The CDR3 has 16 amino acids. The CDR3 nucleotides are TGTGCCAGCATCAGCTGGGGGGGAAACTCCTACAATGAGCAGTACTTC. The encoded protein is CASISWGGNSYNEQYF.

This sequence joins TRBV12-3 or TRBV12-4 and TRBJ1-5; 9 bases are a match to TRBD1. There are 16 residues in the CDR3. Trimming cost V 4 bases and J 4 bases; bases outside gene matches: 8. The CDR3 region has the DNA TGTGCCAGCAGTTGGGGGACAGGGTTCGCGAATCAGCCCCAGCATTTT. It specifies CASSWGTGFANQPQHF.

The gene calls are TRBV7-2 and TRBJ2-3; D gene uncertain. V was cut by 3 bases and J by 7 bases, with 11 bases left in between. Germline CDR1 is SGHTA and CDR2 is FQGNSA. There are 13 residues in the CDR3. CDR3 in DNA: TGTGCCAGCAGCTTGAGAGCCCCAAATACGCAGTATTTT. Translation: CASSLRAPNTQYF. Supplemented by reference TRBV7-2 and TRBJ2-3, the full variable domain reads GAGVSQSPSNKVTEKGKDVELRCDPISGHTALYWYRQSLGQGLEFLIYFQGNSAPDKSGLPSDRFSAERTGGSVSTLTIQRTQQEDSAVYLCASSLRAPNTQYFGPGTRLTVL.

In its sample, this clonotype was seen many times. The chain is built from TRBV24-1 and TRBJ2-3; 7 nucleotides line up with TRBD2. V was pared by 4 bases and J by 0 bases, with 3 bases of the junction left unmatched. The CDR3 covers 15 residues. Germline V lookup: CDR1 KGHDR, CDR2 SFDVKD. The CDR3 region is CATSDPTSSTDTQYF. DNA for the CDR3: TGTGCCACCAGTGACCCGACTAGCAGCACAGATACGCAGTATTTT.

This clonotype was counted ten times or more. The chain employs TRBV30 and TRBJ2-5; perhaps D is TRBD1 or TRBD2 (5 bases each). Trimming removed 0 bases from V and 6 bases from J, with 14 bases in between. CDR3 length: 14 residues. Germline V lookup: CDR1 GTSNPN, CDR2 SVGIG (reference sequence). The CDR3 loop is CAWSVYAVGQTQYF. The CDR3 DNA follows: TGTGCCTGGAGTGTTTACGCGGTGGGACAGACCCAGTACTTC.

The CDR3 is CASIDPSVGTDTQYF. The CDR3 nucleotides are TGTGCCAGCATTGACCCCTCCGTAGGCACAGATACGCAGTATTTT. The chain employs TRBV7-9 and TRBJ2-3; no clear D gene. With 7 bases removed from V and 1 base from J, the gap between germline ends came to 15 bases. Per the germline V gene, CDR1 is SEHNR and CDR2 is FQNEAQ (reference sequence). The length of the CDR3 is 15 residues.

This chain connects TRBV10-2 to TRBJ2-3, with D unresolved. Germline V gene sequence: CDR1 WSHSY, CDR2 SAAADI. The V and J ends lost 3 bases and 2 bases respectively, with 9 bases between them. CDR3 length equals 14 residues. The CDR3 nucleotides read TGCGCCAGCAGTGACTACGGTCCCACAGATACGCAGTATTTT. It translates to CASSDYGPTDTQYF.

In its sample, this clonotype was seen once. A read error may produce the germline difference seen at one junction end. The chain recombines TRBV7-8 with TRBJ2-7, with 7 nucleotides matching TRBD1. The CDR3 consists of 15 residues. CDR1 and CDR2 (germline): SGHVS, FQNEAQ. The CDR3 loop is CVSSLLQGPPAEQYF. CDR3 sequence (DNA): TGTGTCAGCAGCTTATTACAGGGGCCCCCAGCAGAGCAGTACTTC.

This clonotype has at least ten counts. The chain recombines TRBV12-3 or TRBV12-4 with TRBJ1-5; 8 nucleotides agree with TRBD1. J gave up 1 base and V 7 bases, and 3 bases lay outside the gene matches. The CDR3 extends over 14 amino acids. The chain's CDR3 is CASIRQGSNQPQHF. For the CDR3, the DNA is TGTGCCAGCATACGACAGGGGAGCAATCAGCCCCAGCATTTT.

This clonotype was counted at least ten times. V and J are TRBV9 and TRBJ2-7; the match to TRBD2 covers 8 bases. The ends lost 0 bases at V and 1 base at J; junction bases unmatched: 6. Germline CDR1 reads SGDLS; CDR2 reads YYNGEE. The CDR3 is 16 amino acids. The CDR3 coding sequence is TGTGCCAGCAGCGTAGCAAGCGGGAGAGAATCCTACGAGCAGTACTTC. Its translation: CASSVASGRESYEQYF. Full variable domain (rest looked up from reference TRBV9 and TRBJ2-7): DSGVTQTPKHLITATGQRVTLRCSPRSGDLSVYWYQQSLDQGLQFLIQYYNGEERAKGNILERFSAQQFPDLHSELNLSSLELGDSALYFCASSVASGRESYEQYFGPGTRLTVT.

For this clonotype: A much larger clone lies one base from this, so it may be a read error. The J gene is TRBJ2-7, the V gene TRBV3-1; possible D gene TRBD1, 5 bases. The J call may be incorrect, as the DNA end agrees better with TRBJ2-5. CDR3 size: 15 residues. The V gene's germline CDR1 is LGHDT and CDR2 YNNKEL (reference sequence). The CDR3 DNA is TGTGCCAGCAGCCAAGGGGCAGGGCTAAAAGAGACCCAGTACTTC. Protein sequence: CASSQGAGLKETQYF.

This chain uses TRBV5-1 with TRBJ2-3; unclear D gene. Germline CDR1 and CDR2: SGHRS and YFSETQ. There are 14 residues in the CDR3. V lost 2 bases and J lost 2, with 9 bases in between. The CDR3 is CASSFLTTTDTQYF. Here the CDR3 DNA reads TGCGCCAGCAGCTTCCTCACTACCACAGATACGCAGTATTTT.

As to this clonotype: One base away lies a much larger clone, so this may be a sequencing read error. V gene TRBV5-1 combines with J gene TRBJ2-1, with D perhaps TRBD1 (5 bases). V was trimmed by 6 bases and J by 5 bases, leaving 18 bases between them. Per germline, CDR1 SGHRS and CDR2 YFSETQ. This CDR3 region has 15 residues. CDR3 sequence: CASKPWIGVDNEQFF. The CDR3 DNA reads as TGCGCCAGCAAGCCCTGGATAGGGGTGGACAATGAGCAGTTCTTC.

This chain links TRBV28 with TRBJ2-7; the match to TRBD2 covers 8 bases. The V gene's germline CDR1 is MDHEN and CDR2 SYDVKM. V shed 6 bases and J 2 bases; nucleotides not matched to a gene: 6. This CDR3 is 14 amino acids long. The CDR3 DNA reads as TGTGCCAGCAGCACGGGACTAGTGGCCTACGAGCAGTACTTC. It codes for CASSTGLVAYEQYF.

In this sample, this clonotype turned up many times. This chain links TRBV5-6 with TRBJ2-1; D may be TRBD2 (6 bases). V was trimmed by 4 bases and J by 0 bases, leaving 14 bases between them. CDR3 length: 16 residues. Germline V gene data show CDR1 as SGHDT and CDR2 as YYEEEE. CDR3 coding DNA: TGTGCCAGCAGCCCCGTGGGGGGAAGCTCCTACAATGAGCAGTTCTTC. It encodes CASSPVGGSSYNEQFF.

The V call is TRBV19, the J call TRBJ2-1; D ambiguous. In germline, CDR1 is LNHDA, CDR2 SQIVND (reference sequence). Trimming took 4 bases from V and 10 from J, leaving 11 bases between them. The CDR3 length is 12 residues. The DNA of the CDR3 is TGTGCCAGTAGTAACCTAGTAGGCGAGCAGTTCTTC. It codes for CASSNLVGEQFF.

This chain connects TRBV10-3 to TRBJ2-1; D may correspond to TRBD1 or TRBD2 (5 bases each). The J call may be wrong; the DNA end is better matched by TRBJ2-7. Germline assignment: CDR1 ENHRY and CDR2 SYGVKD. The CDR3 is 14 residues long. CDR3 protein: CAIMGRSPGNEQYF. In nucleotides, the CDR3 is TGTGCCATCATGGGGCGGTCTCCGGGGAATGAGCAGTACTTC.

The CDR3 sequence is CSVEGQYF. The DNA for the CDR3 is TGCAGCGTTGAAGGACAGTACTTC. This chain connects TRBV29-1 to TRBJ2-7, with unresolved D. Trimming removed 1 base at V and 10 bases at J, with 2 bases between. There are 8 residues in the CDR3. Germline CDR1 reads SQVTM; CDR2 reads ANQGSEA.

The genes are TRBV29-1 and TRBJ2-2; no reliable D call. The germline CDR1 and CDR2 sequences are SQVTM and ANQGSEA. This CDR3 has 12 residues. Trimming shortened V by 5 bases and J by 6 bases, and 10 bases separated the two germline ends. The CDR3 region is CSVTQESGELFF. The CDR3 DNA reads as TGCAGCGTTACCCAGGAATCCGGGGAGCTGTTTTTT.

This clonotype was seen ten or more times. V is TRBV28 and J is TRBJ2-5; unclear D gene. The CDR3 sequence is 15 residues long. V was clipped by 5 bases and J by 0 bases, with 13 bases between them. CDR1 is MDHEN, CDR2 SYDVKM, per germline. The DNA for the CDR3 is TGTGCCAGCAGTCCCCAAGTCGCCAACCAAGAGACCCAGTACTTC. Encoded protein: CASSPQVANQETQYF.